This is a list of T cell receptor beta chains from one sample in a study of preoperative IRX-2 immunotherapy in early breast cancer. Produced via immunoSEQ multiplex PCR; TCRdb's table is partial and in-frame only. The sample consists of roughly 34,000 clones, about 90% of them appearing once. The source was tumor tissue, collected after IRX-2 immunotherapy. The receptors come from a human donor with breast cancer. The CDR3 runs from the conserved cysteine through the conserved F or W. D genes are given only for firm matches. Some rows mark clone size as missing; the rest say once, few, many or name a class of expanded clone.

v_gene	j_gene	d_gene	abundance	CDR3aa	CDR3nt
TRBV7-4	TRBJ1-2	NA	NA	CASSQETGNYYGYTF	TGTGCCAGCAGCCAAGAGACCGGGAACTACTATGGCTACACCTTC
TRBV11-3	TRBJ1-4	TRBD1	NA	CASSSRGPGGREKLFF	TGTGCCAGCAGCTCTCGGGGTCCAGGGGGCCGTGAAAAACTGTTTTTT
TRBV14	TRBJ1-2	NA	NA	CASSQAGHRDTDHYGYTF	TGTGCCAGCAGCCAAGCGGGGCACCGGGACACCGACCACTATGGCTACACCTTC
TRBV10-3	TRBJ1-1	NA	NA	CAISESGPNTEAFF	TGTGCCATCAGTGAGTCGGGGCCGAACACTGAAGCTTTCTTT
TRBV6-8	TRBJ2-7	TRBD1	NA	CASRRDRGFYEQYF	TGTGCCAGCAGAAGGGACAGGGGTTTCTACGAGCAGTACTTC
TRBV27	TRBJ2-1	NA	NA	CASSPRRSSYNEQFF	TGTGCCAGCAGTCCCCGACGGAGCTCCTACAATGAGCAGTTCTTC
TRBV28	TRBJ2-1	TRBD2	NA	CASRSLLAANSYNEQFF	TGTGCCAGCAGATCACTTCTAGCGGCAAACTCCTACAATGAGCAGTTCTTC
TRBV7-2	TRBJ2-3	NA	NA	CASSQRGARDTQYF	TGTGCCAGCAGCCAAAGGGGGGCCAGGGATACGCAGTATTTT
TRBV29-1	TRBJ1-1	NA	NA	CSVGLGGAHTEAFF	TGCAGCGTTGGGCTCGGGGGGGCGCACACTGAAGCTTTCTTT
TRBV19	TRBJ2-1	NA	NA	CASSTGHRGPYNEQFF	TGTGCCAGTAGTACTGGCCACCGGGGCCCCTACAATGAGCAGTTCTTC
TRBV28	TRBJ1-6	TRBD1	NA	CASSPETGALNSPLHF	TGTGCCAGCAGTCCGGAAACAGGGGCGCTTAATTCACCCCTCCACTTT
TRBV23-1	TRBJ2-5	TRBD2	NA	CASNLGLATQETQYF	TGCGCCAGCAACTTGGGACTAGCGACCCAAGAGACCCAGTACTTC
TRBV15	TRBJ2-3	NA	NA	CATSRAGDNTDTQYF	TGTGCCACCAGCAGAGCGGGAGATAACACAGATACGCAGTATTTT
TRBV5-1	TRBJ1-1	NA	NA	CASSLSVVNTEAFF	TGCGCCAGCAGCTTATCGGTAGTGAACACTGAAGCTTTCTTT
TRBV5-1	TRBJ1-2	NA	once	CASSSTPPGGGYGYTF	TGCGCCAGCAGCTCAACACCCCCGGGGGGCGGCTATGGCTACACCTTC
TRBV5-1	TRBJ1-6	TRBD1	NA	CASSLGQGGSPLHF	TGCGCCAGCAGCTTGGGACAGGGGGGATCACCCCTCCACTTT
TRBV6-8	TRBJ2-3	TRBD1	NA	CASSWDRGTDTQYF	TGTGCCAGCAGTTGGGACAGGGGCACAGATACGCAGTATTTT
TRBV11-1	TRBJ2-2	NA	NA	CASSSREISNTGELFF	TGTGCCAGCAGCTCGAGGGAGATCTCGAACACCGGGGAGCTGTTTTTT
TRBV18	TRBJ1-2	NA	NA	CASSPSRAGLDGYTF	TGTGCCAGCTCACCCTCCCGGGCAGGGTTGGATGGCTACACCTTC
TRBV6-8	TRBJ2-5	NA	NA	CASSSPRGAGETQYF	TGTGCCAGCAGTTCTCCTCGGGGGGCCGGAGAGACCCAGTACTTC
TRBV28	TRBJ2-3	TRBD2	NA	CASSHLAGGGTDTQYF	TGTGCCAGCAGTCACCTAGCGGGGGGCGGGACAGATACGCAGTATTTT
TRBV7-5	TRBJ2-3	NA	NA	CASSPGDLGVDTQYF	TGTGCCAGCAGCCCCGGAGACCTGGGTGTAGATACGCAGTATTTT